Listed below are T cell receptor beta chains from one sample, sequenced in a study of blood T cell repertoires in COVID-19. Generated by immunoSEQ multiplex PCR, the TCRdb table keeps only in-frame clones and is missing some. Found here are about 330,000 clones, roughly nine tenths of them singletons; the top ten hold roughly 20%. The sequenced material came from PBMCs or T cells enriched from blood (not recorded which). The receptors come from a woman aged 25 to 39 who had recovered from COVID-19. Both conserved end residues are part of each CDR3. A D gene is named only where the DNA matches it firmly. Not all rows give a size; the values are once, few, many and, for expanded clones, a class.

v_call	d_call	clone_size	j_call	cdr3_aa	cdr3_nt
TRBV24-1	TRBD1	NA	TRBJ2-5	CATSDLPGQGETQYF	TGTGCCACCAGTGATTTGCCGGGACAGGGGGAGACCCAGTACTTC
TRBV5-1	NA	NA	TRBJ2-7	CASSFRQSSYEQYF	TGCGCCAGCAGCTTTCGACAGAGCTCCTACGAGCAGTACTTC
TRBV9	NA	NA	TRBJ2-2	CASSVSQGNTGELFF	TGTGCCAGCAGCGTTTCACAGGGGAACACCGGGGAGCTGTTTTTT
TRBV4-1	NA	NA	TRBJ2-7	CASSQVILSLSSYEQYF	TGCGCCAGCAGCCAAGTGATCCTTAGCCTAAGCTCCTACGAGCAGTACTTC
TRBV28	NA	NA	TRBJ2-1	CARTDPPGYNEQFF	TGTGCCAGGACAGACCCCCCAGGGTACAATGAGCAGTTCTTC
TRBV7-2	TRBD1	NA	TRBJ1-2	CASSLKLTGANYGYTF	TGTGCCAGCAGCTTAAAATTGACAGGGGCTAACTATGGCTACACCTTC
TRBV2	TRBD1	NA	TRBJ2-5	CASSATGQETQYF	TGTGCCAGCAGTGCGACAGGGCAAGAGACCCAGTACTTC
TRBV24-1	TRBD1	NA	TRBJ1-1	CATSERGPATEAFF	TGTGCCACCAGTGAAAGGGGGCCGGCCACTGAAGCTTTCTTT
TRBV28	TRBD2	NA	TRBJ2-1	CASTRSGGGYNEQFF	TGTGCCAGCACTAGAAGCGGGGGGGGCTACAATGAGCAGTTCTTC
TRBV4-1	TRBD2	NA	TRBJ2-5	CASSRTPGGMETQYF	TGCGCCAGCAGCAGAACACCGGGGGGGATGGAGACCCAGTACTTC
TRBV6-5	TRBD2	NA	TRBJ2-1	CASSLSGGAGEQFF	TGTGCCAGCAGTCTTAGCGGGGGGGCCGGTGAGCAGTTCTTC
TRBV4-2	NA	once	TRBJ2-3	CASSQGGQRADTQYF	TGTGCCAGCAGCCAAGGGGGTCAGCGGGCAGATACGCAGTATTTT
TRBV2	NA	NA	TRBJ1-5	CASSLQEGGQPQHF	TGTGCCAGCAGTCTACAGGAGGGCGGGCAGCCCCAGCATTTT
TRBV4-3	TRBD1	NA	TRBJ2-7	CASSQGAGTGVPEQYF	TGCGCCAGCAGCCAAGGGGCTGGGACAGGGGTCCCCGAGCAGTACTTC
TRBV7-7	TRBD1	NA	TRBJ2-5	CASTRGQGAGETQYF	TGTGCTAGCACCCGAGGACAGGGTGCGGGGGAGACCCAGTACTTC
TRBV7-2	TRBD1	NA	TRBJ2-7	CASSLTGAYEQYF	TGTGCCAGCAGCCTGACAGGGGCCTACGAGCAGTACTTC
TRBV25-1	NA	NA	TRBJ2-4	CASSVAGTPGNIQYF	TGTGCCAGCAGTGTAGCCGGGACTCCTGGGAACATTCAGTACTTC
TRBV20-1	NA	NA	TRBJ2-1	CSASNLARGEQFF	TGCAGTGCTAGTAACCTTGCCCGGGGTGAGCAGTTCTTC
TRBV28	TRBD2	NA	TRBJ2-5	CASSLGGEETQYF	TGTGCCAGCAGTTTAGGGGGGGAAGAGACCCAGTACTTC
TRBV4-1	NA	NA	TRBJ1-2	CASSQVLAFYGYTF	TGCGCCAGCAGCCAAGTCTTGGCATTCTATGGCTACACCTTC
TRBV12-3/TRBV12-4	NA	NA	TRBJ2-7	CATRGLPGGEQYF	TGTGCCACCCGAGGGTTACCAGGAGGCGAGCAGTACTTC
TRBV6-4	NA	NA	TRBJ2-7	CASRDSGQPPPPIPYEQYF	TGTGCCAGCAGGGACTCTGGGCAGCCCCCCCCACCGATCCCCTACGAGCAGTACTTC
TRBV5-1	NA	NA	TRBJ2-5	CASSLAGFRGYGETQYF	TGCGCCAGCAGCTTGGCCGGGTTCCGGGGTTATGGTGAGACCCAGTACTTC
TRBV19	NA	NA	TRBJ1-1	CATREMNTEAFF	TGTGCCACGCGGGAGATGAACACTGAAGCTTTCTTT
TRBV27	TRBD1	NA	TRBJ1-1	CASSFGDRGGTEAFF	TGTGCCAGCAGTTTTGGGGACAGGGGTGGTACTGAAGCTTTCTTT
TRBV10-3	NA	NA	TRBJ2-1	CAISEWLASHNEQFF	TGTGCCATCAGTGAATGGCTAGCTTCCCACAATGAGCAGTTCTTC
TRBV7-9	NA	NA	TRBJ1-6	CASSGEGNSPLHF	TGTGCCAGCAGCGGGGAGGGGAATTCACCCCTCCACTTT
TRBV5-1	NA	NA	TRBJ2-3	CASSSQLESTDTQYF	TGCGCCAGCAGCTCCCAACTAGAAAGCACAGATACGCAGTATTTT
TRBV18	NA	NA	TRBJ1-2	CASSPPSGPGFGGYTF	TGTGCCAGCTCACCCCCGTCAGGGCCGGGTTTCGGTGGCTACACCTTC
TRBV24-1	TRBD2	NA	TRBJ2-2	CATSLAGGDTGELFF	TGTGCCACCAGTCTAGCGGGGGGGGACACCGGGGAGCTGTTTTTT
TRBV6-5	NA	NA	TRBJ1-5	CASSYTEGQPQHF	TGTGCCAGCAGTTACACCGAGGGTCAGCCCCAGCATTTT
TRBV7-2	NA	NA	TRBJ2-5	CASRWDSQATQYF	TGTGCCAGCAGATGGGACTCGCAGGCGACCCAGTACTTC
TRBV21-1	NA	NA	TRBJ1-6	CASSKGHYNSPLHF	TGTGCCAGCAGCAAAGGGCACTATAATTCACCCCTCCACTTT
TRBV12-5	NA	NA	TRBJ1-5	CASGSFPGGDNQPQHF	TGTGCTAGTGGTTCCTTTCCGGGGGGAGACAATCAGCCCCAGCATTTT
TRBV6-1	NA	NA	TRBJ1-3	CASSDMGAGNTIYF	TGTGCCAGCAGTGATATGGGAGCTGGAAACACCATATATTTT
TRBV7-9	NA	once	TRBJ2-3	CASSLGQGSGTDTQYF	TGTGCCAGCAGCTTAGGGCAGGGGAGCGGCACAGATACGCAGTATTTT
TRBV11-2	NA	NA	TRBJ1-2	CASSFGDIYGYTF	TGTGCCAGCAGCTTCGGGGACATCTATGGCTACACCTTC
TRBV9	TRBD2	NA	TRBJ2-3	CASSTIAGVADTQYF	TGTGCCAGCAGCACGATAGCGGGAGTGGCAGATACGCAGTATTTT
TRBV9	TRBD2	NA	TRBJ2-2	CASSQNLGLETGELFF	TGTGCCAGCAGCCAAAACCTCGGACTAGAGACCGGGGAGCTGTTTTTT
TRBV30	TRBD1	once	TRBJ1-4	CAGWDREKLFF	TGTGCCGGATGGGACAGGGAAAAACTGTTTTTT
TRBV5-4	TRBD2	NA	TRBJ2-7	CASSLPRGESEQYF	TGTGCCAGCAGCTTGCCCCGGGGGGAGAGCGAGCAGTACTTC